The 10 T cell receptor beta chains in this list originate from one sample, sequenced in a study of CD8+ T cells in alopecia areata. Following extraction, RNA underwent reverse transcription to cDNA, which served as the sequencing template. Sequenced by immunoSEQ multiplex PCR; TCRdb stores in-frame clones only, minus some. Of 89,000 or so clones listed, 45% to 60% are singletons. Sequencing was done on a sample of NKG2D-high CD8+ T cells sorted from blood. All receptors come from a human donor with alopecia areata.

The chain has TRBV28 and TRBJ1-5; tentative D call: TRBD1 (5 bases). Germline CDR1 is MDHEN and CDR2 is SYDVKM. Trimming cost V 5 bases and J 4 bases, with 9 bases left between them. The length of the CDR3 is 13 residues. The CDR3, as DNA: TGTGCCAGCAGTGAAGGGGCAAATCAGCCCCAGCATTTT. Protein sequence: CASSEGANQPQHF.

CDR3 region: CVTRLGRPSRTNEQFF. The CDR3 DNA sequence: TGTGTTACGCGTCTCGGGCGACCATCAAGGACAAATGAGCAGTTCTTC. The J gene is TRBJ2-1, the V gene TRBV27; D is perhaps TRBD1 (5 bases). CDR3 length: 16 residues. CDR1 and CDR2 (germline): MNHEY, SMNVEV (reference sequence).

The chain combines TRBV30 with TRBJ1-1; 7 nucleotides match TRBD1. Germline loops: CDR1 GTSNPN, CDR2 SVGIG (reference sequence). V gave up 5 bases and J gave up 4 bases; unmatched junction bases: 7. This CDR3 has 13 amino acids. This CDR3 is CAWGKGAPTEAFF. The DNA for the CDR3 is TGTGCCTGGGGAAAGGGGGCGCCCACTGAAGCTTTCTTT.

Worth noting for this clone: In the same sample, other DNA sequences code for this CDR3. The chain uses TRBV4-2 and TRBJ1-2; D is unclear. This CDR3 contains 12 residues. Germline V lookup: CDR1 LGHNA, CDR2 YNFKEQ. V was pared by 0 bases and J by 8 bases, with 7 bases between. The CDR3 loop is CASSQDGYGYTF. As DNA, the CDR3 is TGTGCCAGCAGCCAAGATGGTTACGGCTACACCTTC.

The chain links TRBV29-1 to TRBJ2-5; 15 nucleotides line up with TRBD2. Germline CDR1 is SQVTM and CDR2 is ANQGSEA. With V trimmed by 7 bases and J by 5 bases, 5 bases remained unmatched. This CDR3 region has 14 residues. The DNA for the CDR3 is TGCAGCGCCTTGGGACTAGCGGGAGGCGAGACCCAGTACTTC. Protein product: CSALGLAGGETQYF.

This clone was recorded a few times. V is TRBV29-1 and J is TRBJ2-2, with D hard to call. The length of the CDR3 is 13 residues. The germline V and J ends were trimmed by 2 bases and 0 bases, with 4 bases remaining between them. The germline CDR1 and CDR2 sequences are SQVTM and ANQGSEA. The CDR3 DNA follows: TGCAGCGTTGAAAGGACGAACACCGGGGAGCTGTTTTTT. Residues: CSVERTNTGELFF.

This chain links TRBV10-3 with TRBJ2-6, with D perhaps matching TRBD2 (6 bases). CDR1 ENHRY and CDR2 SYGVKD come from the germline V gene. The length of the CDR3 is 16 residues. The V gene lost 6 bases and the J gene lost 2 bases, with 14 bases spanning the gap. DNA for the CDR3: TGTGCCATCAGCGATCTGGACTACCCTGGGGCCAACGTCCTGACTTTC. Residues: CAISDLDYPGANVLTF.

The V and J genes are TRBV2 and TRBJ2-1; 16 nucleotides match TRBD2. Germline-derived CDR1 and CDR2 are SNHLY and FYNNEI. V lost 10 bases and J lost 7; bases outside the gene matches: 7. This CDR3 is 15 amino acids long. The CDR3 DNA reads TGTGCCATCCCCGGGACTAGCGGGGGGGCAAATGAGCAGTTCTTC. This sequence encodes CAIPGTSGGANEQFF.

CDR3 sequence: CASSQATAAAVADTQYF. CDR3 in DNA: TGCGCCAGCAGCCAAGCAACTGCAGCGGCCGTAGCAGATACGCAGTATTTT. This chain connects TRBV4-3 to TRBJ2-3, with D possibly TRBD2 on 5 matching bases. Germline lookup yields CDR1 LGHNA and CDR2 YSLEER. The CDR3 is 17 residues long. Trimming took 1 base from V and 4 from J, leaving 18 bases between them.

This clone has only a few counts. V gene TRBV29-1 combines with J gene TRBJ2-3; weak D call: TRBD2 (7 bases). V lost 6 bases to trimming and J lost 4 bases, with 17 bases between them. The CDR3 is 14 amino acids. Germline V gene lookup returns CDR1 SQVTM and CDR2 ANQGSEA. CDR3 sequence: CSVPSWEGADTQYF. CDR3 nucleotides: TGCAGCGTACCTAGCTGGGAGGGGGCAGATACGCAGTATTTT.